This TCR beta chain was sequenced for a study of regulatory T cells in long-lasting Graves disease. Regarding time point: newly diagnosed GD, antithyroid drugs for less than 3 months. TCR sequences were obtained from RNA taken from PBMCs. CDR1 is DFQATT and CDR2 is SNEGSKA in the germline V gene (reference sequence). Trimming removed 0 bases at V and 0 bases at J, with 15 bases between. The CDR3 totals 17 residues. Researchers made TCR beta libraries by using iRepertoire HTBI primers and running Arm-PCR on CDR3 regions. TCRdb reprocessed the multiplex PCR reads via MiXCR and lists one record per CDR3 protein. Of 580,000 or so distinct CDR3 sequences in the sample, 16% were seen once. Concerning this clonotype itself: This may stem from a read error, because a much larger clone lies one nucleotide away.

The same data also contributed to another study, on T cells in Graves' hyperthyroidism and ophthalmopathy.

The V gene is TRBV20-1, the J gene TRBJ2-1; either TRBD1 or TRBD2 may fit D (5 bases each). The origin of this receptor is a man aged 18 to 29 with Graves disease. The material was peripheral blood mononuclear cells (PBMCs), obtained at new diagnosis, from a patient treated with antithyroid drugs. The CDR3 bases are TGCAGTGCTAGAGAACCCGGGGCAGGGAACTCCTACAATGAGCAGTTCTTC. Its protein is CSAREPGAGNSYNEQFF.